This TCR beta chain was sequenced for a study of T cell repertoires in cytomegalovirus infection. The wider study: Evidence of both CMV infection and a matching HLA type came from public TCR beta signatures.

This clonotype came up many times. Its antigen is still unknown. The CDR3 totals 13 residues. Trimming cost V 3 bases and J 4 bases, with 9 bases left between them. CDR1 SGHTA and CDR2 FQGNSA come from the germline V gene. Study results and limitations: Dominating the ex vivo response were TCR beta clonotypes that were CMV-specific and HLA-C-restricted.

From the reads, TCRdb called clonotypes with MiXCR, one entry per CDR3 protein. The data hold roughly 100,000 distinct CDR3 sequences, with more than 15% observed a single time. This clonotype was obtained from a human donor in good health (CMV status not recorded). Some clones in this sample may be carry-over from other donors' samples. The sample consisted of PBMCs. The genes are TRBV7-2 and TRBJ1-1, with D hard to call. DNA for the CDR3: TGTGCCAGCAGCTTCTTCGGGTCCACTGAAGCTTTCTTT. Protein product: CASSFFGSTEAFF.